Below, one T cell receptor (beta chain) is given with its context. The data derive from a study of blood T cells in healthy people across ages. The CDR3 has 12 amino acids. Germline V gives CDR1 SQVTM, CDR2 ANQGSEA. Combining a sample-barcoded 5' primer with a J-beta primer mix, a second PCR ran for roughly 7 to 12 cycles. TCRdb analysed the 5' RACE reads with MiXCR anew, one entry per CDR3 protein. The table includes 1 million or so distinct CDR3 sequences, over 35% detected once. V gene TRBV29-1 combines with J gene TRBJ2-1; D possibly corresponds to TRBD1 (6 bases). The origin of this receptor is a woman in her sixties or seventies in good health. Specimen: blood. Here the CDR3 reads CSVSGQFNEQFF. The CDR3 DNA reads TGCAGTGTCTCCGGACAGTTCAATGAGCAGTTCTTC.